This section outlines one T cell receptor (beta chain) sequence together with its context. Its matching antigen is unknown. This CDR3 is built from 14 residues. V shed 5 bases and J shed 5 bases, with 18 bases lying between them. The germline gives CDR1 GTSNPN, CDR2 SVGIG (reference sequence). Libraries were prepared by immunoSEQ multiplex PCR; TCRdb keeps only in-frame clonotypes and omits some of them. The sample has about 96,000 clones; about four fifths are singletons. This sample stems from a study of OX40 agonist ivuxolimab in advanced cancers. The overall study: Patients in the trial were receiving intravenous ivuxolimab every 2 weeks, at doses of 0.01 to 10 mg/kg. The diagnoses of dose-escalation patients were hepatocellular carcinoma, melanoma, renal cell or head and neck cancer.

Study conclusions and caveats: Expansion of clones was among the lowest in partial responders at 0.1-3.0 mg/kg. Undetermined was the antigen specificity of the expanded peripheral T cells.

This chain connects TRBV30 to TRBJ1-2; D may be TRBD1 (5 bases). The sample here was CD4+ or CD8+ T cells sorted from blood, taken in a trial of the OX40 agonist ivuxolimab. The clonotype originates from an adult with an advanced solid tumor such as melanoma, head and neck, liver or kidney cancer. The CDR3 spells CAWGHPFRAYGYTF. The CDR3 DNA is TGTGCCTGGGGACACCCTTTTCGGGCGTATGGCTACACCTTC.